The rows below give T cell receptor beta chains drawn from one sample of a study of CD8 T cells in Susac syndrome. TCRdb fed the immunoSEQ multiplex PCR reads into MiXCR, producing one record per CDR3 protein. Of about 430,000 distinct CDR3 sequences listed, about 85% are singletons. Specimen: CD8+ T cells from PBMCs. These TCRs come from a human donor with multiple sclerosis. Each CDR3 is given with its conserved first and last residue. The order of the fields is clone size, J gene, V gene, D gene, CDR3 protein, CDR3 DNA. D genes are given only for firm matches. Clone size, where shown, is once, few, many, or a class for clones that have expanded.

NA TRBJ1-1 TRBV5-1 NA CASSLRQFNTEAFF TGCGCCAGCAGCTTGCGACAATTTAACACTGAAGCTTTCTTT
NA TRBJ1-2 TRBV6-5 NA CASSYFDKNNYGYTF TGTGCCAGCAGTTACTTTGACAAAAATAACTATGGCTACACCTTC
NA TRBJ1-3 TRBV2 NA CASIVDTIYF TGTGCCAGCATCGTAGACACCATATATTTT
NA TRBJ1-2 TRBV27 TRBD1 CASSLWEGADGYTF TGTGCCAGCAGTTTATGGGAGGGGGCGGATGGCTACACCTTC
NA TRBJ2-7 TRBV20-1 TRBD1 CSALDRGIDEQYF TGCAGTGCTTTGGACAGGGGGATTGACGAGCAGTACTTC
few TRBJ1-1 TRBV12-3/TRBV12-4 NA CASSLESPNTEAFF TGTGCCAGCAGTTTAGAGTCCCCGAACACTGAAGCTTTCTTT
NA TRBJ2-3 TRBV2 TRBD1 CASSPGQGYTDTQYF TGTGCCAGCAGCCCGGGACAGGGGTACACAGATACGCAGTATTTT
NA TRBJ2-1 TRBV24-1 TRBD2 CATSDPGASGSFFNEQFF TGTGCCACCAGTGACCCTGGGGCTAGCGGGAGTTTCTTCAATGAGCAGTTCTTC
few TRBJ2-7 TRBV4-2 TRBD2 CASSQELAGTYEQYF TGTGCCAGCAGCCAAGAACTAGCGGGCACCTACGAGCAGTACTTC
once TRBJ2-1 TRBV4-1 NA CASSQLAGSYNEQFF TGCGCCAGCAGCCAGCTAGCAGGGTCCTACAATGAGCAGTTCTTC
NA TRBJ2-7 TRBV4-1 TRBD1 CASRTSQGVYEQYF TGCGCCAGCAGAACCAGCCAGGGGGTATACGAGCAGTACTTC
NA TRBJ2-1 TRBV27 TRBD2 CASSGGAEDNEQFF TGTGCCAGCTCGGGGGGGGCGGAGGACAATGAGCAGTTCTTC
NA TRBJ2-3 TRBV3-1 NA CASSKNQPSGPSTDTQYF TGTGCCAGCAGCAAAAATCAGCCGTCAGGGCCTAGCACAGATACGCAGTATTTT
NA TRBJ1-6 TRBV13 NA CASSLGLGSPLHF TGTGCCAGCAGCTTAGGCCTTGGTTCACCCCTCCACTTT
NA TRBJ1-1 TRBV7-9 NA CASSFSTVNTEAFF TGTGCCAGCAGCTTTAGTACTGTGAACACTGAAGCTTTCTTT
NA TRBJ1-5 TRBV11-2 TRBD1 CASSLNPGGGDQPQHF TGTGCCAGCAGCTTAAACCCAGGGGGCGGTGATCAGCCCCAGCATTTT
NA TRBJ1-1 TRBV20-1 NA CSARPTPFMNTEAFF TGCAGTGCTAGACCGACACCTTTCATGAACACTGAAGCTTTCTTT
NA TRBJ2-1 TRBV10-2 NA CASSEYPYNEQFF TGCGCCAGCAGTGAGTACCCCTACAATGAGCAGTTCTTC
NA TRBJ2-6 TRBV29-1 TRBD1 CSVGQGDGANVLTF TGCAGCGTTGGACAGGGGGACGGGGCCAACGTCCTGACTTTC
NA TRBJ2-1 TRBV4-1 NA CASSQGARAGNEQFF TGCGCCAGCAGCCAAGGGGCCAGGGCGGGCAATGAGCAGTTCTTC
NA TRBJ1-5 TRBV10-2 TRBD1 CASSEVDRAGPQHF TGCGCCAGCAGTGAGGTCGACAGGGCCGGACCCCAGCATTTT
NA TRBJ2-3 TRBV12-3/TRBV12-4 TRBD2 CASSSARYHKSGRTDTQYF TGTGCCAGCAGTTCCGCCCGTTACCACAAGAGCGGGAGGACAGATACGCAGTATTTT
few TRBJ2-1 TRBV6-1 NA CASSALSSYNEQFF TGTGCCAGCAGTGCGCTGAGCTCCTACAATGAGCAGTTCTTC
NA TRBJ2-3 TRBV6-1 TRBD1 CASSDGTGSATQYF TGTGCCAGCAGTGACGGGACAGGGTCTGCCACGCAGTATTTT
NA TRBJ2-7 TRBV2 TRBD1 CASLGTGSEQYF TGTGCCAGCCTTGGGACAGGGAGCGAGCAGTACTTC